This paragraph reports one T cell receptor (beta chain). The antigen is unknown. Between the trimmed V and J ends, which lost 3 bases and 0 bases, there was a span of 7 bases. Per germline, CDR1 KGHSH and CDR2 LQKENI. CDR3 length: 14 amino acids. These data originate in a study of cytomegalovirus exposure and HLA in healthy donors. Study at large: The same platform was used for the roughly 130 validation repertoires as for the 650 to 800 first-cohort repertoires, as reported in a later analysis.

Study outcomes and limitations: The listing of 150 to 200 TCR beta chains classed them as cytomegalovirus-associated. Under in vitro conditions, a few CMV-associated chains were confirmed as specific for CMV antigens. Reportedly, diagnosis of cytomegalovirus status by the classifier showed high specificity and sensitivity.

Repertoires were generated with immunoSEQ multiplex PCR, while TCRdb's copy carries only in-frame clones and drops some. The sample consists of around 50,000 clones, approximately 95% of them appearing once. The clonotype originates from a woman aged 18-29 years in good health and CMV-seropositive. The gene calls are TRBV18 and TRBJ2-3; no clear D. Material for sequencing was PBMCs. CDR3 loop: CASSPFQSTDTQYF. Here the CDR3 DNA reads TGTGCCAGCTCACCGTTTCAGAGCACAGATACGCAGTATTTT.